A single sample gave rise to the 17 T cell receptor beta chains below, sequenced in a study of blood T cell repertoires in COVID-19. The assay was immunoSEQ multiplex PCR, and TCRdb's table has in-frame clones only and misses some. The table lists just over 250,000 clones, over 70% of them singletons. Sequencing was carried out using peripheral blood. The receptor set was obtained from a woman between 70 and 85 years old with COVID-19, enrolled during active disease.

V and J are TRBV5-1 and TRBJ2-7; D perhaps matches TRBD2 (5 bases). Trimming took 1 base from V and 0 from J, leaving 8 bases between them. CDR1 is SGHRS and CDR2 is YFSETQ in the germline V gene. This CDR3 contains 14 residues. CDR3 DNA: TGCGCCAGCAGCTTGACCGGGGACTCCTACGAGCAGTACTTC. This codes for CASSLTGDSYEQYF.

This rearrangement joins TRBV2 to TRBJ2-2; D is ambiguous. The V and J ends lost 7 bases and 3 bases respectively, with 18 bases between them. This CDR3 contains 16 residues. The germline gives CDR1 SNHLY, CDR2 FYNNEI. The CDR3 bases are TGTGCCAGCAAAGCGAACCCGGTTTTGTACACCGGGGAGCTGTTTTTT. Translating gives CASKANPVLYTGELFF.

Only one count was recorded for this clone. The rearrangement links TRBV30 to TRBJ1-3; no clear D gene. Trimming removed 0 bases from V and 3 bases from J, with 9 bases in between. The germline V gene has CDR1 GTSNPN and CDR2 SVGIG (reference sequence). The CDR3 is made up of 14 amino acids. The CDR3 DNA reads TGTGCCTGGAGTGTACCTACAGTTGGAAACACCATATATTTT. Its protein product is CAWSVPTVGNTIYF.

V and J are TRBV12-3 or TRBV12-4 and TRBJ1-5, with D possibly matching TRBD1 (6 bases). Deletions cut 7 bases from V and 6 bases from J, with 13 bases between. The CDR3 length is 13 residues. CDR3 in DNA: TGTGCCAGCAAAGACAGGCCGACTCAGCCCCAGCATTTT. As protein: CASKDRPTQPQHF.

The chain employs TRBV6-5 and TRBJ2-2; 7 nucleotides line up with TRBD1. CDR1 MNHEY and CDR2 SVGAGI come from the germline V gene. The CDR3 is 15 amino acids. The J segment lost 5 bases and the V segment lost 6 bases, leaving 9 bases of the junction unmatched. Here the CDR3 DNA reads TGTGCCAGCAGAACCAGGGGACAGAAAACCGGGGAGCTGTTTTTT. Protein: CASRTRGQKTGELFF.

This chain connects TRBV4-1 to TRBJ2-4, with D maybe TRBD1 (5 bases). This CDR3 region has 16 residues. The germline CDR1 and CDR2 sequences are MGHRA and YSYEKL. V dropped 0 bases and J dropped 2 bases, with 11 bases sitting between them. CDR3: CASSQDRPGSKNIQYF. The DNA of the CDR3 is TGCGCCAGCAGCCAAGATAGGCCAGGGTCCAAAAACATTCAGTACTTC.

The genes are TRBV7-2 and TRBJ1-2; D possibly corresponds to TRBD1 (6 bases). Germline V lookup: CDR1 SGHTA, CDR2 FQGNSA. CDR3 length equals 15 residues. Trimming took 1 base from V and 8 from J, leaving 17 bases between them. CDR3 nucleotide sequence: TGTGCCAGCAGCTTAGTTTCGACACAAACAGGGGGCTACACCTTC. This encodes CASSLVSTQTGGYTF.

The chain couples TRBV20-1 to TRBJ2-5; D is uncertain. Germline CDR1 and CDR2: DFQATT and SNEGSKA (reference sequence). The CDR3 covers 13 residues. V was shortened by 3 bases and J by 1 base, with 9 bases between the two germline ends. CDR3 loop: CSASGPFQETQYF. The DNA of the CDR3 is TGCAGTGCTAGTGGGCCTTTCCAAGAGACCCAGTACTTC.

This chain uses TRBV30 with TRBJ1-3, with D unclear. CDR1 GTSNPN and CDR2 SVGIG come from the germline V gene (reference sequence). The CDR3 loop spans 17 amino acids. V was pared by 1 base and J by 4 bases, with 20 bases between. The CDR3 DNA sequence: TGTGCCTGGAGTGGGATTCTTACTACGAGTGGGGGAAACACCATATATTTT. This translates into CAWSGILTTSGGNTIYF.

Points on this clone: A read error may account for a junction end that differs from germline. V gene TRBV25-1 combines with J gene TRBJ1-5; no reliable D call. CDR3 length equals 14 residues. Germline CDR1 MGHDK, CDR2 SYGVNS. For the CDR3, the DNA is TGTGCCACCAGTGAGGCCGCTAGCAATCAGCCCCAGCATTTT. This codes for CATSEAASNQPQHF.

The chain is built from TRBV5-4 and TRBJ2-7; D may be TRBD2 (5 bases). Germline values: CDR1 SGHNT, CDR2 YYREEE (reference sequence). V was shortened by 5 bases and J by 0 bases, with 15 bases between the two germline ends. The CDR3 is made up of 15 amino acids. The CDR3 is CASSREGGLSYEQYF. Here the CDR3 DNA reads TGTGCCAGCAGTAGAGAGGGCGGCCTCTCCTACGAGCAGTACTTC.

The chain uses TRBV6-2 or TRBV6-3 and TRBJ1-5; 8 nucleotides line up with TRBD1. The germline V gene has CDR1 MNHEY and CDR2 SVGEGT. Trimming removed 0 bases from V and 1 base from J; junction bases left unmatched: 5. This CDR3 is built from 17 residues. CDR3 sequence: CASSYSTGVWSNQPQHF. CDR3 sequence (DNA): TGTGCCAGCAGTTACTCGACAGGGGTTTGGAGCAATCAGCCCCAGCATTTT.

The rearrangement links TRBV30 to TRBJ1-4, with TRBD1 matching over 7 bases. J gave up 7 bases and V 0 bases, and 2 bases lay outside the gene matches. Germline V gene data show CDR1 as GTSNPN and CDR2 as SVGIG (reference sequence). The length of the CDR3 is 13 residues. CDR3 coding DNA: TGTGCCTGGAGTGTAACAGGGGTTGAAAAACTGTTTTTT. It codes for CAWSVTGVEKLFF.

The chain employs TRBV9 and TRBJ1-3; D not resolved. CDR3 length equals 15 residues. Per the germline V gene, CDR1 is SGDLS and CDR2 is YYNGEE. V was cut by 0 bases and J by 4 bases, with 11 bases left in between. CDR3 in DNA: TGTGCCAGCAGCGTAGAATCCAAGGAGGGAAACACCATATATTTT. As protein: CASSVESKEGNTIYF.

The CDR3 is CASSFPDRNNSPLHF. The DNA of the CDR3 is TGTGCCAGCAGTTTCCCGGACAGGAATAATTCACCCCTCCACTTT. The chain combines TRBV28 with TRBJ1-6; 7 bases map to TRBD1. The V gene's germline CDR1 is MDHEN and CDR2 SYDVKM. The CDR3 totals 15 residues. V lost 3 bases and J lost 5; bases outside the gene matches: 4.

The J gene is TRBJ2-3, the V gene TRBV28; perhaps TRBD2 as D (5 bases). Trimming pared 7 bases from V and 2 bases from J, leaving 10 bases between. Germline V lookup: CDR1 MDHEN, CDR2 SYDVKM. The CDR3 consists of 13 residues. CDR3 nucleotides: TGTGCCAGCATGCCGGGATTCACAGATACGCAGTATTTT. It yields the protein CASMPGFTDTQYF.

As DNA, the CDR3 is TGTGCCAGCAGCGCGTTGCGAGGAGAAGAGACCCAGTACTTC. Encoded protein: CASSALRGEETQYF. V usage is TRBV9 and J usage is TRBJ2-5; the D is unclear. CDR3 length equals 14 residues. Germline lookup yields CDR1 SGDLS and CDR2 YYNGEE. V dropped 3 bases and J dropped 3 bases, with 12 bases sitting between them.